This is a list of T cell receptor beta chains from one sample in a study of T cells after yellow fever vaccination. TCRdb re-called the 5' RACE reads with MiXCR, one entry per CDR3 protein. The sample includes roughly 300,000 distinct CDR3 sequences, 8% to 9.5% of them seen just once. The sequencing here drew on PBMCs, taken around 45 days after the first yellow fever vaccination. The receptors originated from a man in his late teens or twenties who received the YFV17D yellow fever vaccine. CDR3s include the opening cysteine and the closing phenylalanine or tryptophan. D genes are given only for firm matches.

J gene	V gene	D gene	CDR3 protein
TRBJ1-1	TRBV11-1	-	CASSPKLAWGAAAFF
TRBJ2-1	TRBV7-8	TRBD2	CASSGRAVYNEQFF
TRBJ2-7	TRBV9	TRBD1	CASSGQGAIWEQYF
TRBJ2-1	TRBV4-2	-	CASSLETYNEQFF
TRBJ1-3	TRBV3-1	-	CASSRKVHSGNTIYF
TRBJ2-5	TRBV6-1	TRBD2	CASKLWRGSLGETQYF
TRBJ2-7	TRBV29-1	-	CSVNRAYEQYF
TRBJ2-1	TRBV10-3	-	CAISEEKLHSEQFF
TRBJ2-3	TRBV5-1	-	CASSLSSVDTQYF
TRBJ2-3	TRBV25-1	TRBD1	CASSRAGGTDTQYF
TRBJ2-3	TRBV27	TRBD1	CASSLLVGQGADTQYF
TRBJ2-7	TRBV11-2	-	CASSFFRGQGLFEQYF
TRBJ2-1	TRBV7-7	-	CASSLGLRDSYNEQFF
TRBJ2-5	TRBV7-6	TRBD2	CASGGRVATQYF
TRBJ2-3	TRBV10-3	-	CAISETGTSFTDTQYF
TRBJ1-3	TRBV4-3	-	CASSHLQGGGNTIYF
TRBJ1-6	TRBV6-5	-	CASSYRQVNSPLHF
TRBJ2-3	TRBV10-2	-	CASRQQESTSDTQYF
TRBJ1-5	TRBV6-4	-	CASSDSFRGTRILRGNQPQHF
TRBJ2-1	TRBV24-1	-	CATSDSGVDEQFF
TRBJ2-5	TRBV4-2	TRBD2	CASSAQWASGGKETQYF
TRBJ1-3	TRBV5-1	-	CASSLSADSGNTIYF
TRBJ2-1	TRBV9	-	CASSEIRDERDEQFF
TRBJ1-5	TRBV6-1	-	CASSERREQPQHF
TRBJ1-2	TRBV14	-	CASSQDRDNGYTF
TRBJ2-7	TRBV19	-	CASSGSASSYEQYF
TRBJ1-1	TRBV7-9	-	CASSLSLQPEEEAFF
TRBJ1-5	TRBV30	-	CAWSGKGWQSNQPQHF
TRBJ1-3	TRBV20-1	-	CSASPGSGNTIYF
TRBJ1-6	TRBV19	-	CASSTTGTYNSPLHF
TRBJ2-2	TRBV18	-	CASNSVGFTGELFF
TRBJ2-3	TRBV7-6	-	CASSLSMGGGDTQYF
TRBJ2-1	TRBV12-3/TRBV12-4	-	CASSPPVFGWNEQFF
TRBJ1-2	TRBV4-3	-	CASSQLDSSPDGYTF
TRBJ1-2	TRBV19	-	CASQRDGNYGYTF
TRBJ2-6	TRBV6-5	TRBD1	CASSYGRGSGANVLTF
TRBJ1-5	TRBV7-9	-	CASSLEYDSQPQHF
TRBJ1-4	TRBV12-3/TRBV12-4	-	CASRLGGEKLFF
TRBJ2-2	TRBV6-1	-	CASSKLTGYTGELFF
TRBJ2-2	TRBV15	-	CATSRAGETGELFF